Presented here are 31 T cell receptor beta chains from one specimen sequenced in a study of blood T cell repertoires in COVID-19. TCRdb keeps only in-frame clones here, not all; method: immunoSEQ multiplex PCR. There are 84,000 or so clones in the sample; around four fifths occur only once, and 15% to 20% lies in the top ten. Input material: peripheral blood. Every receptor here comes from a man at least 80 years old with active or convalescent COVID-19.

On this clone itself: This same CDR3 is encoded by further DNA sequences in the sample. Here the CDR3 reads CASSTNYGYTF. CDR3 sequence (DNA): TGTGCCAGCAGCACTAACTATGGCTACACCTTC. The V gene is TRBV6-5, the J gene TRBJ1-2, with D unresolved. This CDR3 comprises 11 residues. Per germline, CDR1 MNHEY and CDR2 SVGAGI. Trimming removed 6 bases at V and 0 bases at J, with 2 bases between.

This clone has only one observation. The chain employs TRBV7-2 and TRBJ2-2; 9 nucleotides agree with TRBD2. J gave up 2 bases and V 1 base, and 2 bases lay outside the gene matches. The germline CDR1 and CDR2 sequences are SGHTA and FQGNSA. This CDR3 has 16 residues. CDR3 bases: TGTGCCAGCAGCTTAGGCCTAGCGGGAAACACCGGGGAGCTGTTTTTT. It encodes CASSLGLAGNTGELFF.

Written as DNA, the CDR3 is TGTGCCAGCAGCGCCCGACCCGGGACAACTCAAGAGACCCAGTACTTC. It encodes CASSARPGTTQETQYF. The rearrangement links TRBV7-8 to TRBJ2-5, with D maybe TRBD1 (6 bases). Germline CDR1 and CDR2: SGHVS and FQNEAQ. V was shortened by 5 bases and J by 2 bases, with 18 bases between the two germline ends. The CDR3 totals 16 residues.

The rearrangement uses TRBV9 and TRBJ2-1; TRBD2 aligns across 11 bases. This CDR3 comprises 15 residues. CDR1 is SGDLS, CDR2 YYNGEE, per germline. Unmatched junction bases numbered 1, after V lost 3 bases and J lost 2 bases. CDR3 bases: TGTGCCAGCAGCGCACTAGCGGGAGCCTACAATGAGCAGTTCTTC. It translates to CASSALAGAYNEQFF.

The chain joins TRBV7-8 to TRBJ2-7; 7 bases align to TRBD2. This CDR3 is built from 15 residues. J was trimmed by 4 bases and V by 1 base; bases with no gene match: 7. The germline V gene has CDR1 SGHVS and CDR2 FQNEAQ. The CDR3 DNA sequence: TGTGCCAGCAGCTTAGAGGGCGGGAGATCTTACGAGCAGTACGTC. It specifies CASSLEGGRSYEQYV.

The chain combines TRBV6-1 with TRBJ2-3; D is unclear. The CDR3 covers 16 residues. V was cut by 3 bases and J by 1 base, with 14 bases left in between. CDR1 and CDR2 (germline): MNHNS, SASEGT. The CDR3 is CASSDLMRFGTDTQYF. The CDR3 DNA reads TGTGCCAGCAGTGACTTGATGCGATTTGGCACAGATACGCAGTATTTT.

In nucleotides, the CDR3 is TGCGCCAGCAGCCAAGTGGGACAGGGTCGGGACGAGCAGTACGTC. Translation: CASSQVGQGRDEQYV. The chain couples TRBV4-1 to TRBJ2-7; TRBD1 agrees at 9 bases. Trimming at V came to 1 base and at J to 5 bases, leaving 6 bases not matched to a gene. The length of the CDR3 is 15 residues. The germline gives CDR1 MGHRA, CDR2 YSYEKL.

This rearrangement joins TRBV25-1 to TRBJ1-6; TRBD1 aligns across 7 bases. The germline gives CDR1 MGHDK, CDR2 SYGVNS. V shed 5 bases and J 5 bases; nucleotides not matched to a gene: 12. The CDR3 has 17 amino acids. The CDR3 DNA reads TGTGCCAGCAGTTCAGGGGGTCGGGGCTGGAATAATTCACCCCTCCACTTT. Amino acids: CASSSGGRGWNNSPLHF. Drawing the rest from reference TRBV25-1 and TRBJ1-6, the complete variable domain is EADIYQTPRYLVIGTGKKITLECSQTMGHDKMYWYQQDPGMELHLIHYSYGVNSTEKGDLSSESTVSRIRTEHFPLTLESARPSHTSQYLCASSSGGRGWNNSPLHFGNGTRLTVT.

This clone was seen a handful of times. The chain's CDR3 is CASSDRRRGAWETQYF. The DNA of the CDR3 is TGTGCCAGCAGTGATCGACGGCGGGGGGCATGGGAGACCCAGTACTTC. The chain combines TRBV6-1 with TRBJ2-5, with 8 nucleotides matching TRBD2. The length of the CDR3 is 16 residues. Germline CDR1 is MNHNS and CDR2 is SASEGT. With V trimmed by 3 bases and J by 5 bases, 11 bases remained unmatched.

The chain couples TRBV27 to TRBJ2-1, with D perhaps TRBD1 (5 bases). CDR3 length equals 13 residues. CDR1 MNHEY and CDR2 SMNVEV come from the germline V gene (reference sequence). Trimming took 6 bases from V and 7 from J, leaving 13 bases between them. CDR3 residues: CASRPQGLNEQFF. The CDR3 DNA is TGTGCCAGCAGACCCCAGGGTTTGAATGAGCAGTTCTTC.

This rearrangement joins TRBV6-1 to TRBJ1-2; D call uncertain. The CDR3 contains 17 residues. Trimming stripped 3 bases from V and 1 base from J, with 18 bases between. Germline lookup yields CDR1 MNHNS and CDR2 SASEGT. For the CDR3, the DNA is TGTGCCAGCAGTGACCAACGAGGGCGGAGCAATAACTATGGCTACACCTTC. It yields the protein CASSDQRGRSNNYGYTF.

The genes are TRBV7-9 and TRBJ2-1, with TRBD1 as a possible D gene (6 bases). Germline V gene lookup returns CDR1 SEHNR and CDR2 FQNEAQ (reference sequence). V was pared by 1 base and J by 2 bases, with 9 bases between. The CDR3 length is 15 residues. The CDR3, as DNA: TGTGCCAGCAGCTTAGGGACAGTCCCCTACAATGAGCAGTTCTTC. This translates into CASSLGTVPYNEQFF. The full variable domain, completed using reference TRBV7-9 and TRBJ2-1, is DTGVSQNPRHKITKRGQNVTFRCDPISEHNRLYWYRQTLGQGPEFLTYFQNEAQLEKSRLLSDRFSAERPKGSFSTLEIQRTEQGDSAMYLCASSLGTVPYNEQFFGPGTRLTVL.

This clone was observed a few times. DNA for the CDR3: TGTGCCAGCAGCCCCCGGGGACTAGCGGGGGGCAATGAGCAGTTCTTC. Protein product: CASSPRGLAGGNEQFF. The rearrangement joins TRBV13 to TRBJ2-1; 15 nucleotides align to TRBD2. V lost 5 bases, J lost 6 bases, and 5 bases stayed unmatched. The germline CDR1 and CDR2 sequences are PRHDT and FYEKMQ (reference sequence). The CDR3 loop spans 16 amino acids.

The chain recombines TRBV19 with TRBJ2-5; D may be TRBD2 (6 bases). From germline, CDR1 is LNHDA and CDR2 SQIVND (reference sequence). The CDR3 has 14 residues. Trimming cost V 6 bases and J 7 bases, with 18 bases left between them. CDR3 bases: TGTGCCAGTAGGGGAGTAGCGGATAAAGGGACCCAGTACTTC. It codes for CASRGVADKGTQYF. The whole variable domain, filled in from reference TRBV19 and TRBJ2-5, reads DGGITQSPKYLFRKEGQNVTLSCEQNLNHDAMYWYRQDPGQGLRLIYYSQIVNDFQKGDIAEGYSVSREKKESFPLTVTSAQKNPTAFYLCASRGVADKGTQYFGPGTRLLVL.

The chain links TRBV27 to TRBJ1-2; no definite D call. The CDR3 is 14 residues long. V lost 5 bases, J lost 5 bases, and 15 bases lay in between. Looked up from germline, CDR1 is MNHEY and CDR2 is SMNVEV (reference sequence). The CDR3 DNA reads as TGTGCCAGCAGTCACGGGAGGCAAGCTTATGGCTACACCTTC. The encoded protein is CASSHGRQAYGYTF.

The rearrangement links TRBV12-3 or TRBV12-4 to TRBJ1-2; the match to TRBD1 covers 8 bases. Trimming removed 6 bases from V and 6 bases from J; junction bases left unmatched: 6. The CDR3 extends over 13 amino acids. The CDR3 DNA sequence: TGTGCCAGCAGCCTACAGGGGGTAGATGGCTACACCTTC. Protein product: CASSLQGVDGYTF.

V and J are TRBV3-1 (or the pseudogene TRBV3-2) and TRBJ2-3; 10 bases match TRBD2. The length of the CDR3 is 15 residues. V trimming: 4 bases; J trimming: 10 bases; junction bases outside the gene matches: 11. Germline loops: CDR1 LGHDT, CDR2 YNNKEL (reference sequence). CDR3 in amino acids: CASSLMGTSESAQYF. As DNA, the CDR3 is TGTGCCAGCAGCCTGATGGGGACTAGCGAGTCGGCGCAGTATTTT.

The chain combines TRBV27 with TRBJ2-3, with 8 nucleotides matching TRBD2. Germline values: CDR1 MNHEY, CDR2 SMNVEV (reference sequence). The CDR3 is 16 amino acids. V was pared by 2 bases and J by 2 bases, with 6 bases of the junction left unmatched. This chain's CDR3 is CASSLKAGGVTDTQYF. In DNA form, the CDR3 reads TGTGCCAGCAGTTTAAAGGCGGGAGGAGTCACAGATACGCAGTATTTT.

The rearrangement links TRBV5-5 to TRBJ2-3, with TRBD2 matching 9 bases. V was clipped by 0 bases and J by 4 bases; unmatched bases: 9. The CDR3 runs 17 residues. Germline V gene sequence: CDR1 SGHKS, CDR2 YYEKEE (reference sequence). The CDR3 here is CASSLGLAGGVPDTQYF. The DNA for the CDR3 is TGTGCCAGCAGCTTGGGCTTGGCGGGGGGGGTCCCAGATACGCAGTATTTT.

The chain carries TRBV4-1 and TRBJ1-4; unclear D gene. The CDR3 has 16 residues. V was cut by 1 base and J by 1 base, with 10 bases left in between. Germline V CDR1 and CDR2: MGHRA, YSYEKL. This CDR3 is CASSQVTGRTNEKLFF. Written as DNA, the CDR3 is TGCGCCAGCAGCCAAGTTACTGGGAGAACTAATGAAAAACTGTTTTTT.

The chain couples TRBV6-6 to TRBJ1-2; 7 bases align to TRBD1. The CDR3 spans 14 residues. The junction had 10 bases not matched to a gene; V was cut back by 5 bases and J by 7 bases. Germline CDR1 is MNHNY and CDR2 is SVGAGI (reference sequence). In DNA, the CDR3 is TGTGCCAGCAGTAGGGGACAGACGACCTTTGGCTACACCTTC. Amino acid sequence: CASSRGQTTFGYTF.

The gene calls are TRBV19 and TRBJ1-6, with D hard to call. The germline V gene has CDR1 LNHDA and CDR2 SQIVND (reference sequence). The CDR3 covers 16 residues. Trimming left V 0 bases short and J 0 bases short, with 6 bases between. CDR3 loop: CASSIDGDSYNSPLHF. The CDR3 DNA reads TGTGCCAGTAGTATAGATGGAGACTCCTATAATTCACCCCTCCACTTT.

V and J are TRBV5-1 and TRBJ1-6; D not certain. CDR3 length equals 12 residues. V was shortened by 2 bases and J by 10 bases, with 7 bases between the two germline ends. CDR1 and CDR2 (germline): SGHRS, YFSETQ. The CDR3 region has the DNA TGCGCCAGCAGCTTCGAAGCGTCACCCCTCCACTTT. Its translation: CASSFEASPLHF.

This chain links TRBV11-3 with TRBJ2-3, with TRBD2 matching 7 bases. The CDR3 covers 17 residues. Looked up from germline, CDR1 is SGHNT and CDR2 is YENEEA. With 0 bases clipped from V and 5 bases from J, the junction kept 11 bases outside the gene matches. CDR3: CASSLEPSGIVGDTQYF. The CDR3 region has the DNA TGTGCCAGCAGCTTAGAGCCCAGCGGGATAGTAGGAGATACGCAGTATTTT.

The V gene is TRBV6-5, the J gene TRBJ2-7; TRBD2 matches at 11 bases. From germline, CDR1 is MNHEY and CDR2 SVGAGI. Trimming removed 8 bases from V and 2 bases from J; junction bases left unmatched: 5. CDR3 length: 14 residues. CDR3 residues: CASLSGRGAYEQYV. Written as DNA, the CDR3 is TGTGCCAGCCTTAGCGGGAGGGGAGCCTACGAGCAGTACGTC.

The DNA of the CDR3 is TGTGCCAGCAGCTTGGTACTGATGAACACTGAAGCTTTCTTT. It codes for CASSLVLMNTEAFF. The J gene is TRBJ1-1, the V gene TRBV5-8, with unresolved D. V lost 0 bases, J lost 0 bases, and 6 bases lay in between. The CDR3 is made up of 14 amino acids. Germline CDR1 reads SGHTS; CDR2 reads YDEGEE.

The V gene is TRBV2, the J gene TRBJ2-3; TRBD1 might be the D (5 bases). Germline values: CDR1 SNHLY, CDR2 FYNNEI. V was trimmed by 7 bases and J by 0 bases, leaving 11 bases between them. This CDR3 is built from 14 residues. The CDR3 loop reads CASIFGHSTDTQYF. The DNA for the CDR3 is TGTGCCAGCATTTTCGGACACAGCACAGATACGCAGTATTTT. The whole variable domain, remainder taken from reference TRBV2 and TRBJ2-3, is EPEVTQTPSHQVTQMGQEVILRCVPISNHLYFYWYRQILGQKVEFLVSFYNNEISEKSEIFDDQFSVERPDGSNFTLKIRSTKLEDSAMYFCASIFGHSTDTQYFGPGTRLTVL.

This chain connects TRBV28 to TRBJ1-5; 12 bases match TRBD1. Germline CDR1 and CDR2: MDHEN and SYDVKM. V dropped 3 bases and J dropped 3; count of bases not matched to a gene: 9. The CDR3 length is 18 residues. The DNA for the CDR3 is TGTGCCAGCAGTTTGTCCCGGGACAGGGGGCTTGTCAATCAGCCCCAGCATTTT. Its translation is CASSLSRDRGLVNQPQHF.

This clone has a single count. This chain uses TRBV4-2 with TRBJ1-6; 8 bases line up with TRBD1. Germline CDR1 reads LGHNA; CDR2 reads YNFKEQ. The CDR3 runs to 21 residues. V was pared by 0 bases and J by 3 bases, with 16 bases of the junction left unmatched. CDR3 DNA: TGTGCCAGCAGCCAAGATACAGGGACAGGTGGTAAGGCCCGCTATAATTCACCCCTCCACTTT. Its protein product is CASSQDTGTGGKARYNSPLHF.

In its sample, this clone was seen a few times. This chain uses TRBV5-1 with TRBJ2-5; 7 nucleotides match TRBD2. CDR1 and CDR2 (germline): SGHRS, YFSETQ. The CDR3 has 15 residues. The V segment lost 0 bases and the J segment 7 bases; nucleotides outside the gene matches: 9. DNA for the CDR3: TGCGCCAGCAGCTTGGCGGCTAGCGGTCAGGGGACCCAGTACTTC. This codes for CASSLAASGQGTQYF.

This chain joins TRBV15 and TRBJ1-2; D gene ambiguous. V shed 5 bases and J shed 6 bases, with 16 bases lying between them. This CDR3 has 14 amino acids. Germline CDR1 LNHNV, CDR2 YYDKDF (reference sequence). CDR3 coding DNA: TGTGCCACCAGCCCCCGGCGAGGGAGCAATGGCTACACCTTC. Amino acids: CATSPRRGSNGYTF.